Below are 7 T cell receptor beta chains sequenced from a single sample in a study of T cell responses to AZD1222 COVID-19 vaccine. The data were produced by immunoSEQ multiplex PCR, yet TCRdb's version contains in-frame clones alone and is incomplete. The data contain around 99,000 clones, 92% of them singletons. This sample comprised peripheral blood, obtained 28 days after the second AZD1222 dose. These receptors were collected from an adult who received the AZD1222 COVID-19 vaccine.

The chain recombines TRBV2 with TRBJ1-2; no firm D call. The CDR3 loop spans 16 amino acids. Germline assignment: CDR1 SNHLY and CDR2 FYNNEI. V gave up 3 bases and J gave up 0 bases, with 14 bases separating them. The CDR3 loop is CASSDTQVGANYGYTF. In DNA, the CDR3 is TGTGCCAGCAGTGATACCCAGGTGGGAGCTAACTATGGCTACACCTTC.

The chain combines TRBV7-6 with TRBJ2-7; the D call may be TRBD1 or TRBD2 (6 bases each). CDR3 size: 13 residues. From germline, CDR1 is SGHVS and CDR2 FNYEAQ. V lost 6 bases to trimming and J lost 4 bases, with 13 bases between them. The CDR3 protein is CASSRGPEYEQYF. The CDR3 nucleotides are TGTGCCAGCAGTCGGGGGCCGGAGTACGAGCAGTACTTC.

The chain joins TRBV25-1 to TRBJ1-2; D remains ambiguous. The CDR3 is made up of 13 amino acids. Trimming left V 3 bases short and J 6 bases short, with 11 bases between. Germline loops: CDR1 MGHDK, CDR2 SYGVNS. CDR3 sequence: CASSDVIWDGYTF. Written as DNA, the CDR3 is TGTGCCAGCAGTGATGTGATTTGGGATGGCTACACCTTC.

This clone has just a few counts. The chain links TRBV28 to TRBJ2-7; 15 bases agree with TRBD2. The V gene's germline CDR1 is MDHEN and CDR2 SYDVKM. The CDR3 is 17 amino acids. V dropped 2 bases and J dropped 4; count of bases not matched to a gene: 6. CDR3 sequence (DNA): TGTGCCAGCAGTTTACCGAGGACTAGCGGGAGGGGATACGAGCAGTACTTC. Its translation: CASSLPRTSGRGYEQYF.

The rearrangement joins TRBV5-5 to TRBJ1-1, with a tentative D call TRBD1 (6 bases). CDR1 is SGHKS, CDR2 YYEKEE, per germline (reference sequence). The CDR3 has 17 amino acids. Deletions cut 1 base from V and 11 bases from J, with 27 bases between. This chain's CDR3 is CASSLSGGDVRWAGAFF. CDR3 in DNA: TGTGCCAGCAGCTTGTCGGGGGGCGATGTGAGGTGGGCAGGGGCTTTCTTT.

The CDR3 region has the DNA TGTGCCAGTCATTCCGGGCCTTATAGCAATCAGCCCCAGCATTTT. Protein sequence: CASHSGPYSNQPQHF. The gene calls are TRBV19 and TRBJ1-5; D is unclear. Trimming stripped 8 bases from V and 0 bases from J, with 14 bases between. Germline CDR1 is LNHDA and CDR2 is SQIVND (reference sequence). The length of the CDR3 is 15 residues.

This chain joins TRBV9 and TRBJ1-1; D is unclear. Trimming took 4 bases from V and 1 from J, leaving 8 bases between them. The germline V gene has CDR1 SGDLS and CDR2 YYNGEE. The CDR3 sequence is 13 residues long. The CDR3 coding sequence is TGTGCCAGCAGCACACAAACGAACACTGAAGCTTTCTTT. It specifies CASSTQTNTEAFF.